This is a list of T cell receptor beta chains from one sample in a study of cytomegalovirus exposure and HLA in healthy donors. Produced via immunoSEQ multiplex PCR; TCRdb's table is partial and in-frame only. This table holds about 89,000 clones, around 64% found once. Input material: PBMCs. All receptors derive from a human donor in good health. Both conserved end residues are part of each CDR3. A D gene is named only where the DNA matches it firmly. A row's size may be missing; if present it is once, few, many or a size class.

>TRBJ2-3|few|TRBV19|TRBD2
CASSIGRSSGSTDTQYF
TGTGCCAGTAGTATAGGGCGCTCTAGCGGGAGCACAGATACGCAGTATTTT
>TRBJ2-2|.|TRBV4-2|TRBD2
CASSQISGGNTGELFF
TGTGCCAGCAGCCAAATAAGCGGGGGTAACACCGGGGAGCTGTTTTTT
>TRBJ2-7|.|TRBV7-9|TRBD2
CASSLEAGGYEQYF
TGTGCCAGCAGCTTAGAAGCGGGGGGCTACGAGCAGTACTTC
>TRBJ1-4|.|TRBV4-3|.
CASSQVTESNEKLFF
TGCGCCAGCAGCCAGGTGACAGAGAGTAATGAAAAACTGTTTTTT
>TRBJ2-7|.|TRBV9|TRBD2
CASSVDLAGVEQYF
TGTGCCAGCAGCGTAGATCTAGCGGGGGTCGAGCAGTACTTC
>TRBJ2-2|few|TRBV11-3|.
CASSFSTGYPGELFF
TGTGCCAGCAGCTTCTCCACAGGGTATCCCGGGGAGCTGTTTTTT
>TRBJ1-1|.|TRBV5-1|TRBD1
CASSLDRVGTEAFF
TGCGCCAGCAGCCTGGACAGGGTGGGGACTGAAGCTTTCTTT
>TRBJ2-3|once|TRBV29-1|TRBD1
CSVEGGTGFGTDTQYF
TGCAGCGTTGAGGGGGGGACAGGGTTCGGCACAGATACGCAGTATTTT
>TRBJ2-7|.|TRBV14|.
CASSQFGQSREQYF
TGTGCCAGCAGCCAATTTGGACAGTCGCGGGAGCAGTACTTC
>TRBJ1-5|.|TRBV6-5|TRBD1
CAKFSPGGYNQPQHF
TGTGCCAAATTCTCTCCAGGGGGTTACAATCAGCCCCAGCATTTT
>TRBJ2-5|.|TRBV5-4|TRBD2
CASREGPRGREAQYF
TGTGCCAGCAGGGAGGGACCGCGCGGGAGAGAGGCCCAGTACTTC
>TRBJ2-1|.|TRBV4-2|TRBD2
CASSQERRGGGYNEQFF
TGTGCCAGCAGCCAAGAAAGACGCGGGGGGGGGTACAATGAGCAGTTCTTC
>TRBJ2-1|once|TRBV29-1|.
CSVEDPTRQGLYNEQFF
TGCAGCGTTGAAGACCCAACTAGACAGGGACTTTACAATGAGCAGTTCTTC
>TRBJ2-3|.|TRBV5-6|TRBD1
CASSYLTDREDTQYF
TGTGCCAGCAGCTACCTCACGGACAGGGAAGATACGCAGTATTTT
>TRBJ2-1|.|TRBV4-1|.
CASSQEAVRMDEQFF
TGCGCCAGCAGCCAAGAGGCGGTCCGCATGGATGAGCAGTTCTTC
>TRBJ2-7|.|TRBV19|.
CASSTRDWEQYF
TGTGCCAGTAGTACCCGGGATTGGGAGCAGTACTTT
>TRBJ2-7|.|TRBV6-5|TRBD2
CASRPGLAGWEQYF
TGTGCCAGCAGACCCGGACTAGCGGGGTGGGAGCAGTACTTC
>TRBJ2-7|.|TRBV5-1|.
CASSLVGALIFPYEQYF
TGCGCCAGCAGCTTGGTGGGGGCGCTAATATTCCCCTACGAGCAGTACTTC
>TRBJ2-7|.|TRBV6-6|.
CASSYSEVSYEQYF
TGTGCCAGCAGTTACAGTGAGGTTTCCTACGAGCAGTACTTC
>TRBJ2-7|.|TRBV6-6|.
CASSYRSDEQYF
TGTGCCAGCAGTTACAGGAGCGACGAGCAGTACTTC
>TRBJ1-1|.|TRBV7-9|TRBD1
CASSSAQDRGTEAFF
TGTGCCAGCAGCTCAGCTCAGGACAGGGGAACTGAAGCTTTCTTT
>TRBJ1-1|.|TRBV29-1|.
CSVYKGGEGTEAFF
TGCAGCGTTTATAAGGGGGGGGAGGGCACTGAAGCTTTCTTT
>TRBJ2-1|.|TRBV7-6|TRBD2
CASSPSGGVVEQFF
TGTGCCAGCAGCCCGAGCGGGGGGGTAGTTGAGCAGTTCTTC
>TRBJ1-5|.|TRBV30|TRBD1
CAWSGGTGRNQPQHF
TGTGCCTGGAGTGGCGGGACAGGCCGCAATCAGCCCCAGCATTTT
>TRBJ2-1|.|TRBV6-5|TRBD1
CASSLDRGYEQFF
TGTGCCAGCAGTCTCGACAGGGGCTATGAGCAGTTCTTC